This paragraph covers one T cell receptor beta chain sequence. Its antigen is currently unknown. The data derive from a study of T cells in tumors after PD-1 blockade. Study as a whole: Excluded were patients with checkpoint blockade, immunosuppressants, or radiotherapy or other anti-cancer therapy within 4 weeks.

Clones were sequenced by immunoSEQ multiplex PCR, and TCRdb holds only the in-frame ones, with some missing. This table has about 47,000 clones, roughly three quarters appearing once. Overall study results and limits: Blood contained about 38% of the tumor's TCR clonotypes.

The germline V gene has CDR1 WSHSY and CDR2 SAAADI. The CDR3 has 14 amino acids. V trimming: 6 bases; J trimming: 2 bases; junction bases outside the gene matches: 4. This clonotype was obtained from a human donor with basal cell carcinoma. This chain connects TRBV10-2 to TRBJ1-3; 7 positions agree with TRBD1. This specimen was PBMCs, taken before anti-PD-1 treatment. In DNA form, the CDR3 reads TGCGCCAGCAGAGAGACAGGGACTGGAAACACCATATATTTT. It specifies CASRETGTGNTIYF.